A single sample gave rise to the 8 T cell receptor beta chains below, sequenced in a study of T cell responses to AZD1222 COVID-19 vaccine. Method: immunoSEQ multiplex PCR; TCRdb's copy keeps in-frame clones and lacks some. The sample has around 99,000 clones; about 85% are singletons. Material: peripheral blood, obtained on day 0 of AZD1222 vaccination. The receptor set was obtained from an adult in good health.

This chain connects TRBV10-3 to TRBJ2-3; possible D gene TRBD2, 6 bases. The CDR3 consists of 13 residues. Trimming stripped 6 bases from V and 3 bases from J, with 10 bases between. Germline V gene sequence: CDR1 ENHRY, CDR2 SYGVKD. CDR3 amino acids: CAIRDGGTDTQYF. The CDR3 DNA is TGTGCCATCAGGGATGGGGGGACAGATACGCAGTATTTT.

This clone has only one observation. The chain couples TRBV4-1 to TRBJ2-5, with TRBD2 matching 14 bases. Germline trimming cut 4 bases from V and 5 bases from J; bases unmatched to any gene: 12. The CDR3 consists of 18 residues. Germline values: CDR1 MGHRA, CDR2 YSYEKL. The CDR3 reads CASSRGTSGGGVLETQYF. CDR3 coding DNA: TGCGCCAGCAGCCGAGGGACTAGCGGGGGAGGGGTGTTGGAGACCCAGTACTTC.

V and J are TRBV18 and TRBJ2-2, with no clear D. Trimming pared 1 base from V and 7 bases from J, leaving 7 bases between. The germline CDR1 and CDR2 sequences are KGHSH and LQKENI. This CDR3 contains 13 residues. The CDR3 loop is CASSPQFGGELFF. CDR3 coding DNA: TGTGCCAGCTCACCACAGTTCGGCGGGGAGCTGTTTTTT.

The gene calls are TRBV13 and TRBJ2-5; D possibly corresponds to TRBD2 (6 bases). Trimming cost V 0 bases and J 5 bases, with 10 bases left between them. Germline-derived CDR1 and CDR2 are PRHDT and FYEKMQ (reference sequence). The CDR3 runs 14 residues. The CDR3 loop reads CASSLGRERETQYF. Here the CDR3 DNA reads TGTGCCAGCAGCTTAGGACGGGAGCGGGAGACCCAGTACTTC.

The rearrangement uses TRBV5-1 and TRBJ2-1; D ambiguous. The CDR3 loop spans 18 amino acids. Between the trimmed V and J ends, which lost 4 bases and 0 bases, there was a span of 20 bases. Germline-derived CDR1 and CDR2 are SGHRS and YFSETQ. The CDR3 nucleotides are TGCGCCAGCAGCCCGATCTACCCGAACCCAATCTCCTACAATGAGCAGTTCTTC. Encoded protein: CASSPIYPNPISYNEQFF.

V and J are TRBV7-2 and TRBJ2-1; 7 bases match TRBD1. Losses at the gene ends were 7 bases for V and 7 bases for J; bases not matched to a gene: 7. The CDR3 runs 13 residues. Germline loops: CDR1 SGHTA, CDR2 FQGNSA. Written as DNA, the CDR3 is TGTGCCAGCAACCGGGACAGACAGAATGAGCAGTTCTTC. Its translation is CASNRDRQNEQFF.

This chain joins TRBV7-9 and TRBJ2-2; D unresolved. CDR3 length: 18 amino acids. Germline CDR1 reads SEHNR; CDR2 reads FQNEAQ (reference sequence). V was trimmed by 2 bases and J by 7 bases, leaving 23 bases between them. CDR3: CASSLNGRGRQAVGELFF. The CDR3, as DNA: TGTGCCAGCAGCTTAAATGGTCGCGGACGACAAGCTGTCGGGGAGCTGTTTTTT.

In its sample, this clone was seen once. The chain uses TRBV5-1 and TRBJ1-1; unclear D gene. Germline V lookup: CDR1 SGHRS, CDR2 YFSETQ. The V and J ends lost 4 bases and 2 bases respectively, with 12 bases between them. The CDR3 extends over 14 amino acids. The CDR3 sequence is CASSNPGLNTEAFF. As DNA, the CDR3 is TGCGCCAGCAGCAATCCGGGTTTAAACACTGAAGCTTTCTTT.